These 25 T cell receptor beta chains share one sample of origin, sequenced in a study of OX40 agonist ivuxolimab in advanced cancers. Using immunoSEQ multiplex PCR, the repertoire was profiled, and TCRdb retains in-frame clones only, with some absent. The sample lists 15,000 to 20,000 clones, around 80% occurring once. The sample was CD4+ or CD8+ T cells sorted from blood, taken in a trial of the OX40 agonist ivuxolimab. The receptor set was obtained from an adult with an advanced solid tumor such as melanoma, head and neck, liver or kidney cancer.

The rearrangement uses TRBV14 and TRBJ2-1; tentatively, D is TRBD1 or TRBD2 (5 bases each). The CDR3 contains 14 residues. The V end lost 1 base, the J end lost 6 bases, and 10 bases lay between the germline ends. Germline CDR1 reads SGHDN; CDR2 reads FVKESK. Here the CDR3 DNA reads TGTGCCAGCAGCCAAGGGGGGAGTGGCAATGAGCAGTTCTTC. Protein sequence: CASSQGGSGNEQFF.

The gene calls are TRBV11-2 and TRBJ1-1, with D maybe TRBD1 (6 bases). CDR1 and CDR2 from the germline V gene are SGHAT and FQNNGV. There are 15 residues in the CDR3. Deletions cut 4 bases from V and 6 bases from J, with 18 bases between. This CDR3 is CASSWSPGHTAEAFF. The CDR3 DNA sequence: TGTGCCAGCAGCTGGAGCCCGGGACATACTGCTGAAGCTTTCTTT.

The genes are TRBV7-8 and TRBJ1-1; 7 nucleotides agree with TRBD1. CDR1 is SGHVS, CDR2 FQNEAQ, per germline. CDR3 size: 16 residues. Trimming took 5 bases from V and 0 from J; bases not matched to a gene: 9. CDR3 sequence (DNA): TGTGCCAGCAGCGCCGACAGGGAAAGTCTGAACACTGAAGCTTTCTTT. This translates into CASSADRESLNTEAFF.

This clone was recorded many times. J is TRBJ2-5 and V is TRBV4-1; D is unresolved. The V gene lost 1 base and the J gene lost 4 bases, with 13 bases spanning the gap. Germline CDR1 is MGHRA and CDR2 is YSYEKL. The CDR3 is 15 amino acids. The CDR3 reads CASSQVTGSGETQYF. The CDR3 DNA sequence: TGCGCCAGCAGCCAAGTAACGGGTTCTGGAGAGACCCAGTACTTC.

The chain employs TRBV25-1 and TRBJ1-1; D unresolved. The V end was cut by 3 bases, the J end by 4 bases, with 9 bases between. CDR3 length: 13 amino acids. Germline V CDR1 and CDR2: MGHDK, SYGVNS. The CDR3 sequence: CASSDPSSTEAFF. The CDR3 bases are TGTGCCAGCAGTGACCCGTCGAGCACTGAAGCTTTCTTT.

V is TRBV7-9 and J is TRBJ1-1; D unresolved. The CDR3 totals 13 residues. CDR1 is SEHNR and CDR2 is FQNEAQ in the germline V gene (reference sequence). Trimming took off 0 bases at V and 5 bases at J, with 7 bases between the two ends. CDR3 sequence (DNA): TGTGCCAGCAGCTTAGCGCGCAAAACTGAAGCTTTCTTT. Protein sequence: CASSLARKTEAFF.

This clone was seen just once. This chain joins TRBV15 and TRBJ1-4; no firm D call. The V end lost 5 bases, the J end lost 4 bases, and 11 bases lay between the germline ends. The germline V gene encodes CDR1 LNHNV and CDR2 YYDKDF (reference sequence). The CDR3 consists of 14 residues. CDR3 nucleotides: TGTGCCACCAGCCTCTGGGTTTTTAATGAAAAACTGTTTTTT. Its translation: CATSLWVFNEKLFF.

This clone is a singleton in its sample. This chain connects TRBV13 to TRBJ2-5; D is possibly TRBD1 or TRBD2 (7 bases each). The V gene's germline CDR1 is PRHDT and CDR2 FYEKMQ (reference sequence). The V gene lost 5 bases and the J gene lost 5 bases, with 18 bases spanning the gap. This CDR3 is 15 amino acids long. The CDR3 DNA reads as TGTGCCAGCAGCCATCTATACAGGGGAGGGGAGACCCAGTACTTC. Translation: CASSHLYRGGETQYF.

This chain uses TRBV15 with TRBJ2-3; TRBD2 aligns across 9 bases. Germline V gives CDR1 LNHNV, CDR2 YYDKDF (reference sequence). CDR3 size: 16 residues. Trimming removed 0 bases from V and 5 bases from J; junction bases left unmatched: 6. CDR3 amino acids: CATSRDLALAGDTQYF. The CDR3 coding sequence is TGTGCCACCAGCAGAGATCTTGCACTAGCGGGAGATACGCAGTATTTT.

V usage is TRBV7-2 and J usage is TRBJ2-1, with D tentatively TRBD1 (5 bases). This CDR3 is built from 15 residues. The V end lost 1 base, the J end lost 3 bases, and 10 bases lay between the germline ends. Germline-derived CDR1 and CDR2 are SGHTA and FQGNSA. The DNA of the CDR3 is TGTGCCAGCAGCTTAGGGCAGGGCCGCTACAATGAGCAGTTCTTC. This gives the protein CASSLGQGRYNEQFF. Based on the CDR3 plus reference TRBV7-2 and TRBJ2-1, the full variable domain is GAGVSQSPSNKVTEKGKDVELRCDPISGHTALYWYRQSLGQGLEFLIYFQGNSAPDKSGLPSDRFSAERTGGSVSTLTIQRTQQEDSAVYLCASSLGQGRYNEQFFGPGTRLTVL.

The chain has TRBV10-2 and TRBJ2-1; TRBD2 agrees at 12 bases. V gave up 6 bases and J gave up 4 bases; unmatched junction bases: 4. The CDR3 sequence is 15 residues long. CDR1 and CDR2 from the germline V gene are WSHSY and SAAADI. CDR3 coding DNA: TGCGCCAGCAGCCCCACTAGCGGGAGGTACAATGAGCAGTTCTTC. This codes for CASSPTSGRYNEQFF.

This chain connects TRBV19 to TRBJ2-1; TRBD2 aligns across 8 bases. Germline V gene data show CDR1 as LNHDA and CDR2 as SQIVND (reference sequence). The CDR3 sequence is 15 residues long. The V and J ends lost 6 bases and 4 bases, in that order; junction bases with no gene match: 8. As DNA, the CDR3 is TGTGCCAGTAGATACACTAGCGGAAATTACAATGAGCAGTTCTTC. Translated, it gives CASRYTSGNYNEQFF. Together with reference TRBV19 and TRBJ2-1, the CDR3 gives the full variable domain: DGGITQSPKYLFRKEGQNVTLSCEQNLNHDAMYWYRQDPGQGLRLIYYSQIVNDFQKGDIAEGYSVSREKKESFPLTVTSAQKNPTAFYLCASRYTSGNYNEQFFGPGTRLTVL.

CDR3 region: CASSQAISGIETQYF. The CDR3 DNA reads TGCGCCAGCAGCCAAGCTATCTCAGGAATAGAGACCCAGTACTTC. The gene calls are TRBV4-1 and TRBJ2-5; D unresolved. The V gene lost 1 base and the J gene lost 4 bases, with 13 bases spanning the gap. The germline V gene encodes CDR1 MGHRA and CDR2 YSYEKL. There are 15 residues in the CDR3.

The chain uses TRBV27 and TRBJ2-3; 14 nucleotides match TRBD2. The CDR3 contains 14 residues. Germline CDR1 and CDR2: MNHEY and SMNVEV (reference sequence). Trimming at V came to 6 bases and at J to 5 bases, leaving 1 base not matched to a gene. CDR3 in DNA: TGTGCCAGCAGCGGGACTAGCGGGGGAGATACGCAGTATTTT. This encodes CASSGTSGGDTQYF.

J is TRBJ2-7 and V is TRBV27; 7 bases are a match to TRBD2. CDR1 and CDR2 (germline): MNHEY, SMNVEV (reference sequence). This CDR3 region has 15 residues. The V and J ends lost 4 bases and 6 bases, in that order; junction bases with no gene match: 12. CDR3 nucleotide sequence: TGTGCCAGCAGTTATACCCCCGGGACTACTTCCGAGCAGTACTTC. Translating gives CASSYTPGTTSEQYF.

This clone rates as medium-sized. This rearrangement joins TRBV29-1 to TRBJ2-7; TRBD1 aligns across 7 bases. Germline-derived CDR1 and CDR2 are SQVTM and ANQGSEA. The junction had 6 bases not matched to a gene; V was cut back by 4 bases and J by 3 bases. The CDR3 contains 13 residues. The CDR3 DNA reads as TGCAGCGTTGTCGGGACAGCCAACTACGAGCAGTACTTC. Protein sequence: CSVVGTANYEQYF.

Here the CDR3 DNA reads TGTGCCAGCAGTTTTCCCGTCATGGGGGGGACCTACGAGCAGTACTTC. Its translation: CASSFPVMGGTYEQYF. The V and J genes are TRBV28 and TRBJ2-7; 7 nucleotides line up with TRBD2. Trimming cost V 3 bases and J 2 bases; bases outside gene matches: 10. CDR3 length: 16 residues. CDR1 MDHEN and CDR2 SYDVKM come from the germline V gene.

The chain is built from TRBV27 and TRBJ2-5; 9 nucleotides agree with TRBD2. Germline V gives CDR1 MNHEY, CDR2 SMNVEV (reference sequence). CDR3 length equals 15 residues. Trimming at V came to 5 bases and at J to 2 bases, leaving 6 bases not matched to a gene. CDR3 bases: TGTGCCAGCAGTCTAGCGGGATTAGGGCAAGAGACCCAGTACTTC. Translating gives CASSLAGLGQETQYF.

The gene calls are TRBV9 and TRBJ1-2, with a tentative D call TRBD1 (6 bases). From germline, CDR1 is SGDLS and CDR2 YYNGEE. The CDR3 is 15 residues long. The V end lost 4 bases, the J end lost 3 bases, and 16 bases lay between the germline ends. CDR3 nucleotides: TGTGCCAGCAGCACCCAGGGGAAGTACTACTATGGCTACACCTTC. This encodes CASSTQGKYYYGYTF.

This rearrangement joins TRBV13 to TRBJ1-5; D may be TRBD1 (6 bases). Per germline, CDR1 PRHDT and CDR2 FYEKMQ (reference sequence). Trimming took off 5 bases at V and 0 bases at J, with 14 bases between the two ends. This CDR3 comprises 16 residues. The CDR3 protein is CASSTGHINSNQPQHF. As DNA, the CDR3 is TGTGCCAGCAGCACGGGACACATTAATAGCAATCAGCCCCAGCATTTT.

The genes are TRBV21-1 and TRBJ1-4. TRBV21-1 corresponds to a pseudogene. The CDR3 has 16 amino acids. The CDR3 DNA is TGTGCCAGCAGAGGCCGCTACAAGGTGCATAATGAAAAACTGTTTTTT. It specifies CASRGRYKVHNEKLFF.

With regard to this clone: The same CDR3 can be traced to other DNA sequences in this sample. The genes are TRBV27 and TRBJ2-7; D is undetermined. The CDR3 is 11 amino acids. V was pared by 3 bases and J by 4 bases, with 4 bases between. CDR1 is MNHEY, CDR2 SMNVEV, per germline (reference sequence). CDR3 protein: CASSLGYEQYF. CDR3 nucleotide sequence: TGTGCCAGCAGTTTGGGGTACGAGCAGTACTTC.

The rearrangement joins TRBV7-6 to TRBJ2-5, with a possible D match to TRBD1 (5 bases). Germline V gene sequence: CDR1 SGHVS, CDR2 FNYEAQ. Trimming cost V 2 bases and J 0 bases, with 10 bases left between them. The CDR3 has 15 residues. CDR3 nucleotide sequence: TGTGCCAGCAGCTTAATGACAGCCAACCAAGAGACCCAGTACTTC. This sequence encodes CASSLMTANQETQYF.

This clone was detected only once. V and J are TRBV4-1 and TRBJ1-2, with unresolved D. Trimming took off 0 bases at V and 2 bases at J, with 7 bases between the two ends. Germline V gene lookup returns CDR1 MGHRA and CDR2 YSYEKL. This CDR3 region has 14 residues. CDR3 nucleotide sequence: TGCGCCAGCAGCCAAGATCAGTACAACTATGGCTACACCTTC. Its translation is CASSQDQYNYGYTF.

The chain combines TRBV13 with TRBJ1-5, with a tentative D call TRBD1 (6 bases). The CDR3 is 14 amino acids. With 3 bases removed from V and 4 bases from J, the gap between germline ends came to 10 bases. Germline CDR1 and CDR2: PRHDT and FYEKMQ (reference sequence). CDR3 sequence reads: CASSLSGVNQPQHF. The CDR3 region has the DNA TGTGCCAGCAGCTTGTCAGGGGTAAATCAGCCCCAGCATTTT.